Described below is a single T cell receptor (beta chain) sequence and its context. This CDR3 region has 17 residues. Trimming took off 2 bases at V and 0 bases at J, with 14 bases between the two ends. Germline-derived CDR1 and CDR2 are MNHEY and SMNVEV (reference sequence). This sample was taken from a study of cytomegalovirus exposure and HLA in healthy donors. The PCR was carried out with 60 Vbeta primers and 13 Jbeta primers. The table came from immunoSEQ multiplex PCR; TCRdb's copy has only in-frame clones and leaves some out. The sample lists 250,000 to 350,000 clones, more than 80% occurring once.

Sequencing input: PBMCs. The TCR originated in a man aged 40-55 years in good health and CMV-seropositive. The genes are TRBV27 and TRBJ1-5; tentative D call: TRBD1 (5 bases). CDR3 loop: CASSLVSVGGSNQPQHF. CDR3 bases: TGTGCCAGCAGTTTAGTATCAGTCGGGGGTAGCAATCAGCCCCAGCATTTT.